The 27 T cell receptor beta chains in this list originate from one sample, sequenced in a study of regulatory T cells in long-lasting Graves disease (dated by TCRdb to the early 2020s). Library preparation was by multiplex PCR. The sequencing machine was an Illumina HiSeq 4000. To build TCR beta libraries, CDR3 regions were amplified by Arm-PCR using iRepertoire HTBI primers. TCRdb reworked the public reads: Q25 trimming with fastp, MiXCR clone assembly, productive beta chains retained. Rows with one shared CDR3 protein collapse into an entry with the most common genes and DNA. In this sample the table shows about 430,000 distinct CDR3 sequences, roughly 21% of which occur a single time. Roughly an eighth of the sample is in the top ten clones. The time point label for this specimen denotes: persistent/refractory GD, antithyroid drugs over 5 years with positive TRAb. For both TCR sequencing and RNA sequencing, RNA was extracted from PBMCs in TRIzol.

The sequencing used peripheral blood mononuclear cells (PBMCs), collected when the disease was refractory, from a patient treated with antithyroid drugs. The receptors here all came from a female donor with Graves disease.

A word on this clonotype: This clone may be a read error of a much larger clone one base away. This rearrangement joins TRBV2 to TRBJ2-7; D is unresolved. This CDR3 comprises 14 residues. Trimming removed 8 bases from V and 1 base from J, with 15 bases in between. Germline values: CDR1 SNHLY, CDR2 FYNNEI. The CDR3 protein is CASRAEARSYEQYF. For the CDR3, the DNA is TGTGCCAGCCGTGCCGAGGCACGTTCCTACGAGCAGTACTTC.

This clonotype has a count of ten or more. The V call is TRBV7-8, the J call TRBJ2-7, with 8 bases matching TRBD2. V lost 6 bases and J lost 0; bases outside the gene matches: 7. The CDR3 spans 15 residues. From germline, CDR1 is SGHVS and CDR2 FQNEAQ. The CDR3 nucleotides read TGTGCCAGCAGACCTCGACTAGCGAGCTCCTACGAGCAGTACTTC. The encoded protein is CASRPRLASSYEQYF. The full variable domain, its missing parts supplied by reference TRBV7-8 and TRBJ2-7, is GAGVSQSPRYKVAKRGQDVALRCDPISGHVSLFWYQQALGQGPEFLTYFQNEAQLDKSGLPSDRFFAERPEGSVSTLKIQRTQQEDSAVYLCASRPRLASSYEQYFGPGTRLTVT.

This clonotype was counted ten times or more. The rearrangement links TRBV30 to TRBJ2-5; D gene unclear. CDR3 length: 13 residues. CDR1 and CDR2 (germline): GTSNPN, SVGIG (reference sequence). Trimming removed 0 bases from V and 0 bases from J, with 5 bases in between. This CDR3 is CAWSVRDQETQYF. CDR3 bases: TGTGCCTGGAGTGTGAGAGACCAAGAGACCCAGTACTTC.

Many counts were recorded for this clonotype. This sequence joins TRBV12-3 or TRBV12-4 and TRBJ2-4, with 8 bases lining up with TRBD1. The V gene end was trimmed by 3 bases and the J gene end by 13 bases; junction bases not matched to a gene: 11. This CDR3 spans 14 amino acids. The CDR3 region has the DNA TGTGCCAGCAGTTTTGGTGGCAGGGGGCGAAACCAGTACTTC. It specifies CASSFGGRGRNQYF.

In this sample, this clonotype turned up many times. The chain's CDR3 is CASRGTAEQYF. In DNA, the CDR3 is TGTGCCAGCAGAGGGACCGCCGAGCAGTACTTC. The V gene is TRBV3-1, the J gene TRBJ2-7; D may correspond to TRBD1 or TRBD2 (5 bases each). This CDR3 region has 11 residues. The V end was cut by 6 bases, the J end by 6 bases, with 9 bases between. Germline-derived CDR1 and CDR2 are LGHDT and YNNKEL (reference sequence).

This chain uses TRBV28 with TRBJ1-2; D may be TRBD1 (5 bases). The germline gives CDR1 MDHEN, CDR2 SYDVKM. CDR3 length: 13 residues. Trimming left V 7 bases short and J 7 bases short, with 16 bases between. CDR3 protein: CASKRGAFLGYTF. The CDR3 DNA sequence: TGTGCCAGCAAACGTGGGGCGTTTCTTGGCTACACCTTC.

About this clonotype: A much larger clone is a single base away; this may be a read error. V and J are TRBV28 and TRBJ2-2; 7 positions agree with TRBD2. This CDR3 comprises 17 residues. Germline CDR1 MDHEN, CDR2 SYDVKM. As DNA, the CDR3 is TGTGCCAGCAGTTATCGTTCGGCGGGAGTAGGGGCCGGGGAGCTGCTTTTT. Its translation is CASSYRSAGVGAGELLF.

The rearrangement joins TRBV30 to TRBJ2-1; D gene uncertain. The ends were cut back, 4 bases at V and 7 bases at J, with 8 bases in the middle. The CDR3 is 11 residues long. Germline CDR1 and CDR2: GTSNPN and SVGIG (reference sequence). The CDR3, as DNA: TGTGCCTGGACTCTAAGGAATGAGCAGTTCTTC. Protein: CAWTLRNEQFF.

This clonotype occurred once. A read error is possible here, since a much larger clone lies one base away. The chain couples TRBV2 to TRBJ2-2, with D possibly matching TRBD2 (5 bases). This CDR3 is built from 14 residues. The germline gives CDR1 SNHLY, CDR2 FYNNEI. The CDR3 protein is CANSDPLRAGELFF. CDR3 nucleotide sequence: TGTGCCAACAGTGACCCCCTGAGGGCCGGGGAGCTGTTTTTT.

This clonotype was counted at least ten times. The chain combines TRBV6-1 with TRBJ2-4; D unresolved. The ends were cut back, 7 bases at V and 7 bases at J, with 8 bases in the middle. Germline V gene sequence: CDR1 MNHNS, CDR2 SASEGT. This CDR3 region has 11 residues. This CDR3 is CASNEWNIQYF. The CDR3, as DNA: TGTGCCAGCAACGAATGGAACATTCAGTACTTC.

This chain uses TRBV19 with TRBJ2-7; 8 bases line up with TRBD1. Germline V gene lookup returns CDR1 LNHDA and CDR2 SQIVND (reference sequence). Trimming cost V 6 bases and J 2 bases; bases outside gene matches: 9. This CDR3 has 15 amino acids. CDR3: CASSLPGQEAYEQYF. Here the CDR3 DNA reads TGTGCCAGTAGCCTTCCGGGACAGGAGGCCTACGAGCAGTACTTC.

The chain employs TRBV20-1 and TRBJ2-1; TRBD2 matches 8 bases. The CDR3 loop spans 21 amino acids. Germline V gives CDR1 DFQATT, CDR2 SNEGSKA (reference sequence). Trimming removed 1 base from V and 4 bases from J; junction bases left unmatched: 24. CDR3 region: CSARVVVGRGFGGRRYNEQFF. The CDR3 nucleotides are TGCAGTGCTAGAGTAGTAGTAGGTCGGGGCTTTGGCGGGAGGAGGTACAATGAGCAGTTCTTC.

Worth noting for this clonotype: This clone may be a read error of a much larger clone one base away. It is likely a read error, because the conserved phenylalanine at the end of the CDR3 is missing. The rearrangement uses TRBV29-1 and TRBJ1-1; D gene ambiguous. Germline assignment: CDR1 SQVTM and CDR2 ANQGSEA. The V gene lost 2 bases and the J gene lost 4 bases, with 11 bases spanning the gap. The CDR3 totals 13 residues. The chain's CDR3 is CSVERTEGTEAFI. The CDR3 DNA sequence: TGCAGCGTTGAAAGGACCGAGGGCACTGAAGCTTTCATT.

As concerns this clonotype: A much more abundant neighbour one base away suggests this may be a read error. The chain joins TRBV7-9 to TRBJ2-7; 8 positions agree with TRBD1. The length of the CDR3 is 15 residues. The germline V gene encodes CDR1 SEHNR and CDR2 FQNEAQ (reference sequence). CDR3 protein: CAGSARTGIGDEQYF. The CDR3 DNA is TGTGCCGGCAGCGCCAGGACAGGGATTGGGGACGAGCAGTACTTC.

This clonotype appeared many times. This rearrangement joins TRBV6-1 to TRBJ1-1, with 8 bases aligning to TRBD1. V lost 6 bases to trimming and J lost 10 bases; unmatched junction nucleotides: 10. The CDR3 contains 13 residues. The germline CDR1 and CDR2 sequences are MNHNS and SASEGT. The CDR3 is CASRAAGQGGAFF. CDR3 DNA: TGTGCCAGCAGGGCGGCCGGACAGGGAGGAGCTTTCTTT.

About this clonotype: The CDR3 end shows no conserved phenylalanine or tryptophan, and so a read error is likely. V gene TRBV5-5 combines with J gene TRBJ2-7; TRBD2 matches 13 bases. With 4 bases clipped from V and 2 bases from J, the junction kept 6 bases outside the gene matches. Germline CDR1 and CDR2: SGHKS and YYEKEE (reference sequence). The length of the CDR3 is 16 residues. This CDR3 is CASSERTSGRAYEQYL. The DNA for the CDR3 is TGTGCCAGCAGCGAAAGGACTAGCGGGAGAGCCTACGAGCAGTACCTC.

This chain links TRBV7-9 with TRBJ2-3; 9 nucleotides align to TRBD2. Germline-derived CDR1 and CDR2 are SEHNR and FQNEAQ (reference sequence). V lost 6 bases to trimming and J lost 2 bases; unmatched junction nucleotides: 6. This CDR3 comprises 15 residues. This CDR3 is CASRPGTSSTDTQYF. For the CDR3, the DNA is TGTGCCAGCAGACCCGGGACTAGCTCCACAGATACGCAGTATTTT.

In this sample, this clonotype turned up many times. This sequence joins TRBV29-1 and TRBJ1-2; D is undetermined. The CDR3 consists of 12 residues. Looked up from germline, CDR1 is SQVTM and CDR2 is ANQGSEA. V lost 4 bases to trimming and J lost 2 bases, with 8 bases between them. The CDR3, as DNA: TGCAGCGTTGGCCCCAAGAACTATGGCTACACCTTC. It codes for CSVGPKNYGYTF.

This clonotype was counted many times. This chain connects TRBV28 to TRBJ2-7, with TRBD2 matching 10 bases. This CDR3 spans 13 amino acids. Trimming took 5 bases from V and 6 from J; bases not matched to a gene: 4. CDR1 is MDHEN, CDR2 SYDVKM, per germline. CDR3 nucleotide sequence: TGTGCCAGCAGTCCAGGACTAGCGGTCGAGCAGTACTTC. This sequence encodes CASSPGLAVEQYF. Filled out from reference TRBV28 and TRBJ2-7, the complete variable domain reads DVKVTQSSRYLVKRTGEKVFLECVQDMDHENMFWYRQDPGLGLRLIYFSYDVKMKEKGDIPEGYSVSREKKERFSLILESASTNQTSMYLCASSPGLAVEQYFGPGTRLTVT.

The V gene is TRBV29-1, the J gene TRBJ2-7; either TRBD1 or TRBD2 may supply D (5 bases each). Deletions cut 6 bases from V and 6 bases from J, with 18 bases between. The CDR3 length is 13 residues. The V gene's germline CDR1 is SQVTM and CDR2 ANQGSEA. The CDR3 here is CSVGRDGRGEQYF. As DNA, the CDR3 is TGCAGCGTCGGCCGGGACGGCCGGGGCGAGCAGTACTTC.

This clonotype has at least ten counts. V gene TRBV2 combines with J gene TRBJ2-7; D unresolved. This CDR3 is 12 amino acids long. Germline CDR1 reads SNHLY; CDR2 reads FYNNEI. Trimming shortened V by 6 bases and J by 1 base, and 7 bases separated the two germline ends. The CDR3 spells CASSELSYEQYF. The CDR3 nucleotides are TGTGCCAGCAGCGAGCTATCCTACGAGCAGTACTTC. Filled out from reference TRBV2 and TRBJ2-7, the complete variable domain reads EPEVTQTPSHQVTQMGQEVILRCVPISNHLYFYWYRQILGQKVEFLVSFYNNEISEKSEIFDDQFSVERPDGSNFTLKIRSTKLEDSAMYFCASSELSYEQYFGPGTRLTVT.

The chain employs TRBV14 and TRBJ2-3; D not certain. The germline V gene encodes CDR1 SGHDN and CDR2 FVKESK. V was cut by 0 bases and J by 3 bases, with 4 bases left in between. The CDR3 spans 13 residues. CDR3 bases: TGTGCCAGCAGCCAAGAGACGACAGATACGCAGTATTTT. As protein: CASSQETTDTQYF.

V usage is TRBV10-3 and J usage is TRBJ2-1, with D possibly being TRBD2 (6 bases). Per germline, CDR1 ENHRY and CDR2 SYGVKD. The CDR3 has 15 residues. V dropped 5 bases and J dropped 3 bases, with 14 bases sitting between them. The CDR3: CAISYGTEGYNEQFF. The DNA of the CDR3 is TGTGCCATCAGTTACGGGACGGAGGGCTACAATGAGCAGTTCTTC.

This clonotype has more than one count but fewer than ten. This sequence joins TRBV4-1 and TRBJ2-7, with D hard to call. V was shortened by 3 bases and J by 4 bases, with 13 bases between the two germline ends. This CDR3 spans 14 amino acids. From germline, CDR1 is MGHRA and CDR2 YSYEKL. Here the CDR3 reads CASSQGWGSYEQYF. CDR3 coding DNA: TGCGCCAGCAGCCAGGGGTGGGGATCATACGAGCAGTACTTC.

This clonotype was observed many times. This chain uses TRBV28 with TRBJ1-3; D is ambiguous. CDR1 and CDR2 from the germline V gene are MDHEN and SYDVKM. The V gene lost 1 base and the J gene lost 1 base, with 5 bases spanning the gap. The CDR3 has 14 residues. The CDR3 DNA follows: TGTGCCAGCAGTTTATACGGTTCTGGAAACACCATATATTTT. This translates into CASSLYGSGNTIYF.

This clonotype was recorded many times. The rearrangement links TRBV6-2 or TRBV6-3 to TRBJ2-7; 8 nucleotides agree with TRBD1. V gave up 2 bases and J gave up 1 base; unmatched junction bases: 7. Per germline, CDR1 MNHEY and CDR2 SVGEGT. This CDR3 region has 16 residues. The CDR3 protein is CASSYGWDRPSYEQYF. The CDR3 nucleotides read TGTGCCAGCAGTTACGGCTGGGACAGGCCATCCTACGAGCAGTACTTC.

This clonotype was recorded many times. The CDR3: CASSTVGGSNQPQHF. CDR3 in DNA: TGTGCCAGCAGCACCGTTGGGGGGTCAAATCAGCCCCAGCATTTT. The chain carries TRBV12-3 or TRBV12-4 and TRBJ1-5; possible D gene TRBD1, 5 bases. V lost 6 bases and J 4 bases, leaving 16 bases between the germline ends. This CDR3 has 15 amino acids.